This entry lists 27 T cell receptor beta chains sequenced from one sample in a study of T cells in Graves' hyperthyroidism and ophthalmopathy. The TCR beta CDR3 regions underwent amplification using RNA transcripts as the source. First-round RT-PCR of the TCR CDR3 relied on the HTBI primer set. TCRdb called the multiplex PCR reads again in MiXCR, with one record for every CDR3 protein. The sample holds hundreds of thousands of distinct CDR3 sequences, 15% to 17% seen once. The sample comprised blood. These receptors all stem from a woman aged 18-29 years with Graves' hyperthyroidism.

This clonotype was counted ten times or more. CDR3 sequence reads: CASTSLQGTGELFF. The CDR3 DNA follows: TGTGCCAGCACCTCACTACAGGGGACCGGGGAGCTGTTTTTT. The rearrangement uses TRBV7-9 and TRBJ2-2; 7 nucleotides line up with TRBD1. There are 14 residues in the CDR3. In germline, CDR1 is SEHNR, CDR2 FQNEAQ (reference sequence). V dropped 7 bases and J dropped 5; count of bases not matched to a gene: 7.

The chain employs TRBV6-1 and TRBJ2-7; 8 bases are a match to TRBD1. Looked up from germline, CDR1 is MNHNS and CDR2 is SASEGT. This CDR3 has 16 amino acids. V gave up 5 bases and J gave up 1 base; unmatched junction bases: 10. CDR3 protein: CASSPRTGLGSYEQYF. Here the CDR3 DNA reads TGTGCCAGCAGTCCCCGGACAGGGTTAGGTTCCTACGAGCAGTACTTC.

Written as DNA, the CDR3 is TGTGCCAGCAGCTTAGGCTCAGATAACTATGGCTACACCTTC. It is translated as CASSLGSDNYGYTF. The chain combines TRBV7-9 with TRBJ1-2; D gene uncertain. Germline V gene data show CDR1 as SEHNR and CDR2 as FQNEAQ (reference sequence). Trimming removed 1 base at V and 1 base at J, with 7 bases between. The CDR3 runs 14 residues.

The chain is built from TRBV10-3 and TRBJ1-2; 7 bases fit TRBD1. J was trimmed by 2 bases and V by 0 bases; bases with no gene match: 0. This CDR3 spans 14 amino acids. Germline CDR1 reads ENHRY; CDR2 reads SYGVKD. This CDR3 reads CAISESGQNYGYTF. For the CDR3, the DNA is TGTGCCATCAGTGAGTCGGGACAGAACTATGGCTACACCTTC.

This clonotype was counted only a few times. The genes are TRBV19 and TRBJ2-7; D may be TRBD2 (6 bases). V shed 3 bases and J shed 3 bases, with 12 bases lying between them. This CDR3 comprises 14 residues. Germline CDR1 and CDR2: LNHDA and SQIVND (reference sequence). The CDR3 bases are TGTGCCAGTAGTATGAGGCGGGAAATCTACGAGCAGTACTTC. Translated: CASSMRREIYEQYF.

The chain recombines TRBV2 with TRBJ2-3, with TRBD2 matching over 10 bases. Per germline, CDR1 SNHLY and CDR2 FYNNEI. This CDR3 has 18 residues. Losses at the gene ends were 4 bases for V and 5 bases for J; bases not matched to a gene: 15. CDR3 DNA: TGTGCCAGCAGTGGTTGGACTAGCGGCAGCATAACGGTAGATACGCAGTATTTT. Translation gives CASSGWTSGSITVDTQYF.

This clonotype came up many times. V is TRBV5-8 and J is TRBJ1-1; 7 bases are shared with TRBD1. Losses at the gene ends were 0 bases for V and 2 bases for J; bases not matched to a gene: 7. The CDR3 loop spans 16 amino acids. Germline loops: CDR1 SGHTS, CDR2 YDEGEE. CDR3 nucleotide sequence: TGTGCCAGCAGCTTGGAAGGAAACAGGGGAAACACTGAAGCTTTCTTT. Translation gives CASSLEGNRGNTEAFF. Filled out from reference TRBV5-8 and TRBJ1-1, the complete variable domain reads EAGVTQSPTHLIKTRGQQATLRCSPISGHTSVYWYQQALGLGLQFLLWYDEGEERNRGNFPPRFSGRQFPNYSSELNVNALELEDSALYLCASSLEGNRGNTEAFFGQGTRLTVV.

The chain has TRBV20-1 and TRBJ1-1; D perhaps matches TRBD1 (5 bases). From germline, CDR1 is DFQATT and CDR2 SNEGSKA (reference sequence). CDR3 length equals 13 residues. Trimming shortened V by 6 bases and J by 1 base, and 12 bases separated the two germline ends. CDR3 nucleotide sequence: TGCAGTGCCCCAACGCAGGGGAACACTGAAGCTTTCTTT. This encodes CSAPTQGNTEAFF.

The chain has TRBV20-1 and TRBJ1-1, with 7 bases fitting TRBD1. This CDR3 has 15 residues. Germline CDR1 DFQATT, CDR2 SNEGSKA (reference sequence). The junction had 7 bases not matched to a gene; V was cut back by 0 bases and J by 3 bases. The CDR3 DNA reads TGCAGTGCTAGAGATGCTACAGGGGCCGACACTGAAGCTTTCTTT. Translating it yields CSARDATGADTEAFF.

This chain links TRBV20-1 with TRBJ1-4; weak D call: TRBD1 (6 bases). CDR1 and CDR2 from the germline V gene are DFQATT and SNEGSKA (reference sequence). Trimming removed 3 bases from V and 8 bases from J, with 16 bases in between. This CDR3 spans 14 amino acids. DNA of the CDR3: TGCAGTGCTAGTAGCAGGGGCTTAGGCGAAAAACTGTTTTTT. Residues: CSASSRGLGEKLFF.

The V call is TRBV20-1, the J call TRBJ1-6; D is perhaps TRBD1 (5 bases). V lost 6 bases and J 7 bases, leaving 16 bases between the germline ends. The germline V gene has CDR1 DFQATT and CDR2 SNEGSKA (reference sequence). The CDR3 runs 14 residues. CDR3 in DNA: TGCAGTGCCCCCGGGGGGGGATCGAATTCACCCCTCCACTTT. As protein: CSAPGGGSNSPLHF.

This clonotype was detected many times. For the CDR3, the DNA is TGTGCCACCAGCAGAGGGGTGAATGAAAAACTGTTTTTT. As protein: CATSRGVNEKLFF. The chain uses TRBV15 and TRBJ1-4, with unresolved D. The germline gives CDR1 LNHNV, CDR2 YYDKDF (reference sequence). The V end lost 1 base, the J end lost 5 bases, and 5 bases lay between the germline ends. The CDR3 contains 13 residues. The full variable domain, rest sourced from reference TRBV15 and TRBJ1-4, is DAMVIQNPRYQVTQFGKPVTLSCSQTLNHNVMYWYQQKSSQAPKLLFHYYDKDFNNEADTPDNFQSRRPNTSFCFLDIRSPGLGDTAMYLCATSRGVNEKLFFGSGTQLSVL.

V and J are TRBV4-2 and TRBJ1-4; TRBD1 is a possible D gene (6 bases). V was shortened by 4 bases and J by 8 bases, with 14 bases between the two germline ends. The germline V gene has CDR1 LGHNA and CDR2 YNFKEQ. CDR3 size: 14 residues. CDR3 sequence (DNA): TGTGCCAGCAGCCCAGGACAGAATCACGAAAAACTGTTTTTT. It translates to CASSPGQNHEKLFF.

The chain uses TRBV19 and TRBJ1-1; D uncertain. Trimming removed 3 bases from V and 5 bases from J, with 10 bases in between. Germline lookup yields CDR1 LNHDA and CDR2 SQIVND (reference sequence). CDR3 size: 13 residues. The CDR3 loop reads CASSIGQGTEAFF. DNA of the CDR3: TGTGCCAGTAGTATCGGTCAAGGTACTGAAGCTTTCTTT.

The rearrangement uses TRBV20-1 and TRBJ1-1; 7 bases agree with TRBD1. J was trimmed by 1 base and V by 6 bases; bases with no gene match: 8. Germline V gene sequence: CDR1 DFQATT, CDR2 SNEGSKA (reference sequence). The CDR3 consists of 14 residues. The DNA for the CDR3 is TGCAGTGCGAGCGGGGACAGAGCGAACACTGAAGCTTTCTTT. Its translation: CSASGDRANTEAFF.

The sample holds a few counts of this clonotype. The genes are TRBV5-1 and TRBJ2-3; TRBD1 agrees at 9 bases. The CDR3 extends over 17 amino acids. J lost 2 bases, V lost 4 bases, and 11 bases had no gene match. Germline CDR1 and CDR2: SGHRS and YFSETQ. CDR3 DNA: TGCGCCAGCAGCCCCCGGACAGGGGCCTACTACACAGATACGCAGTATTTT. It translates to CASSPRTGAYYTDTQYF. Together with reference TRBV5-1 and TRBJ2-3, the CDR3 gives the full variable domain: KAGVTQTPRYLIKTRGQQVTLSCSPISGHRSVSWYQQTPGQGLQFLFEYFSETQRNKGNFPGRFSGRQFSNSRSEMNVSTLELGDSALYLCASSPRTGAYYTDTQYFGPGTRLTVL.

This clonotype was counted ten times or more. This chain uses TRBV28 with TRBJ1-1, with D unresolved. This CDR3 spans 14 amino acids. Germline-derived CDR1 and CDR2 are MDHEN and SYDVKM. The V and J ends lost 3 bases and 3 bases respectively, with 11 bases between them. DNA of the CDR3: TGTGCCAGCAGTTTGTGGGATGGAGACACTGAAGCTTTCTTT. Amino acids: CASSLWDGDTEAFF. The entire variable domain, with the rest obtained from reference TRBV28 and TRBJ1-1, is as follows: DVKVTQSSRYLVKRTGEKVFLECVQDMDHENMFWYRQDPGLGLRLIYFSYDVKMKEKGDIPEGYSVSREKKERFSLILESASTNQTSMYLCASSLWDGDTEAFFGQGTRLTVV.

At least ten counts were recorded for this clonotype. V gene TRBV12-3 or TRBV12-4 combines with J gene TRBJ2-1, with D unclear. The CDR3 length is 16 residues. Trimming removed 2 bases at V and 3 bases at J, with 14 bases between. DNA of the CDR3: TGTGCCAGCAGTTTAAGCGCAACCCCCAGCTACAATGAGCAGTTCTTC. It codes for CASSLSATPSYNEQFF.

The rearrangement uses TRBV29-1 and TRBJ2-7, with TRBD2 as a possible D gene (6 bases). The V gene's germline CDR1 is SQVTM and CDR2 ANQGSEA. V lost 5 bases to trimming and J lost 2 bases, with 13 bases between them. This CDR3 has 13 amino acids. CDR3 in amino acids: CSVRPGEPYEQYF. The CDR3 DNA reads TGCAGCGTTAGACCGGGGGAGCCCTACGAGCAGTACTTC.

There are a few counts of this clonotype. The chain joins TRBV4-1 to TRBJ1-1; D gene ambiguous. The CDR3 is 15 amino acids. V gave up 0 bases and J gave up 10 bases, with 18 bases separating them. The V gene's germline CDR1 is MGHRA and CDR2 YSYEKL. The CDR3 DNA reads TGCGCCAGCAGCCAAGATTCAATAACAGCACTCCCAGCTTTCTTT. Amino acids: CASSQDSITALPAFF.

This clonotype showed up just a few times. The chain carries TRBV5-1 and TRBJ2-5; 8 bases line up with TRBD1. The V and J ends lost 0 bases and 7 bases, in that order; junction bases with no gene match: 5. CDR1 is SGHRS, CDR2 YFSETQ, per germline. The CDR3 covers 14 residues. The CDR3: CASSLGQGLGTQYF. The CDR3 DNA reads TGCGCCAGCAGCTTGGGACAGGGGTTGGGGACCCAGTACTTC. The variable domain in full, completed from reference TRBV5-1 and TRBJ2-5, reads KAGVTQTPRYLIKTRGQQVTLSCSPISGHRSVSWYQQTPGQGLQFLFEYFSETQRNKGNFPGRFSGRQFSNSRSEMNVSTLELGDSALYLCASSLGQGLGTQYFGPGTRLLVL.

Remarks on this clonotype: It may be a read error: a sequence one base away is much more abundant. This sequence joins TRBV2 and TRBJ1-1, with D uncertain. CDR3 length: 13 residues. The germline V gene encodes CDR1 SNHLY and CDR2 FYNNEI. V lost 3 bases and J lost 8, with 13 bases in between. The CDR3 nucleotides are TGTGCCAGCAGTGAGATTTGCCCGGTAGAAGCTTTCTTT. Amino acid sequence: CASSEICPVEAFF.

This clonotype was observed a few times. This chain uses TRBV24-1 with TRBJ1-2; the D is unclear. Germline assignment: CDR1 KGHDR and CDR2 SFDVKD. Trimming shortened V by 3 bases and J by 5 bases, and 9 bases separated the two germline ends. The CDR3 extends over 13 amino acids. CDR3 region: CATSDKGRYGYTF. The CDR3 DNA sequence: TGTGCCACCAGTGATAAAGGGCGGTATGGCTACACCTTC.

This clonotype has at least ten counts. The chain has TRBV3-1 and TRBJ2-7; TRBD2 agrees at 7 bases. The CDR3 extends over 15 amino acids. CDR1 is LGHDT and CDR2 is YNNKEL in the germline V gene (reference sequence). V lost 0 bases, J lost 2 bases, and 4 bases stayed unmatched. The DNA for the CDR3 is TGTGCCAGCAGCCAAGATCCAGCGGGAACCTACGAGCAGTACTTC. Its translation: CASSQDPAGTYEQYF.

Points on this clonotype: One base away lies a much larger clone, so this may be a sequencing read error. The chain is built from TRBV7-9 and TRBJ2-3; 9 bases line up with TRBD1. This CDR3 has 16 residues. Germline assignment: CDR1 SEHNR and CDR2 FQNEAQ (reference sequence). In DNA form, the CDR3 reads TGTGCCGGCAGCTCGTTACAGGGGGCAGTTGCAGATACGCAGTATTTT. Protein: CAGSSLQGAVADTQYF.

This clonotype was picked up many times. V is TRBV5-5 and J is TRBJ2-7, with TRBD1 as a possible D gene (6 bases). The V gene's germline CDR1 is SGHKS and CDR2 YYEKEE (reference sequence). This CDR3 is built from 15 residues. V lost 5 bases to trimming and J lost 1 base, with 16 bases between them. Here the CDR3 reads CASRTRQEFSYEQYF. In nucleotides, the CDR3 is TGTGCCAGCAGGACCAGACAGGAGTTTTCCTACGAGCAGTACTTC.

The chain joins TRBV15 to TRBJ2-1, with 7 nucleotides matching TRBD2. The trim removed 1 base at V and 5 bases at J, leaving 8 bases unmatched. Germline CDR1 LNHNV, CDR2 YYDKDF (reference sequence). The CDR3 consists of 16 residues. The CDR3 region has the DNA TGTGCCACCAGCAGAGCGGGTGGGAGGGCCCACAATGAGCAGTTCTTC. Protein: CATSRAGGRAHNEQFF.